The clone carrying this T cell receptor (beta chain) was observed a few times. The data derive from a study of blood T cells in healthy people across ages. The CDR3 has 13 residues. V was shortened by 6 bases and J by 6 bases, with 11 bases between the two germline ends. Per the germline V gene, CDR1 is SGHTA and CDR2 is FQGNSA. Next came a second PCR, run for about 7 to 12 cycles, which used a sample-barcoded 5' primer along with a J-beta primer mix. Researchers report that a template-switch adaptor with 12 random nucleotides tagged each cDNA molecule. TCRdb recomputed calls from the 5' RACE reads with MiXCR, one row per CDR3 protein. The repertoire includes about 1.7 million distinct CDR3 sequences, roughly 27% of them detected once, and roughly 8% sits in the top ten.

The receptor was derived from a woman aged 30 to 39 in good health. Sequences were obtained from blood. The chain recombines TRBV7-2 with TRBJ2-2; D is ambiguous. CDR3 protein: CASRPSTSGELFF. Here the CDR3 DNA reads TGTGCCAGCAGGCCCTCAACGTCCGGGGAGCTGTTTTTT.